These 14 T cell receptor beta chains were sequenced from one sample in a study of T cells in Graves' hyperthyroidism and ophthalmopathy. Authors of the study amplified TCR beta CDR3 regions from RNA transcripts. The study used the HTBI primer set for a first-round RT-PCR of the TCR CDR3. TCRdb used MiXCR to reprocess the multiplex PCR reads, holding one entry per CDR3 protein. The table includes roughly 350,000 distinct CDR3 sequences, roughly an eighth detected once. Sequencing was carried out using blood. The receptors here all came from a woman in her thirties or forties with Graves' ophthalmopathy.

This clonotype showed up many times. The chain carries TRBV6-1 and TRBJ1-2, with D possibly being TRBD1 (5 bases). The CDR3 has 14 amino acids. The V gene's germline CDR1 is MNHNS and CDR2 SASEGT. V lost 5 bases to trimming and J lost 8 bases, with 18 bases between them. The CDR3 reads CASSFPGGGGGYTF. The CDR3 nucleotides are TGTGCCAGCAGTTTTCCCGGTGGGGGTGGAGGCTACACCTTC.

To note about this clonotype: A junction boundary mismatches the germline segment, possibly from a read error. The chain employs TRBV7-9 and TRBJ1-4; the D gene is possibly TRBD1 (6 bases). CDR3 size: 14 residues. CDR1 is SEHNR and CDR2 is FQNEAQ in the germline V gene (reference sequence). The CDR3 loop is CASSLGQGNGKLFF. In DNA, the CDR3 is TGTGCCAGCAGCTTAGGGCAGGGGAATGGAAAACTGTTTTTT.

This clonotype was observed many times. The chain joins TRBV15 to TRBJ1-2, with 7 nucleotides matching TRBD1. Trimming took 3 bases from V and 6 from J; bases not matched to a gene: 7. The V gene's germline CDR1 is LNHNV and CDR2 YYDKDF (reference sequence). This CDR3 contains 14 residues. CDR3: CATSSPRGFDGYTF. The CDR3 bases are TGTGCCACCAGCAGTCCCAGGGGGTTTGATGGCTACACCTTC.

V is TRBV9 and J is TRBJ1-6; TRBD1 agrees at 7 bases. Germline CDR1 reads SGDLS; CDR2 reads YYNGEE. The J segment lost 4 bases and the V segment lost 7 bases, leaving 5 bases of the junction unmatched. The CDR3 is 14 residues long. This CDR3 reads CASSDRKYNSPLHF. CDR3 nucleotide sequence: TGTGCCAGCTCGGACAGGAAGTATAATTCACCCCTCCACTTT.

This clonotype has ten or more counts. The chain is built from TRBV11-1 and TRBJ2-1, with 10 bases identical to TRBD2. Germline CDR1 SGHAT, CDR2 FQDESV (reference sequence). The CDR3 spans 15 residues. V was pared by 7 bases and J by 5 bases, with 8 bases of the junction left unmatched. CDR3 protein: CASTIRTSGNNEQFF. The CDR3 nucleotides read TGTGCCAGCACCATAAGGACTAGCGGTAACAATGAGCAGTTCTTC. The variable domain in full, completed from reference TRBV11-1 and TRBJ2-1, reads EAEVAQSPRYKITEKSQAVAFWCDPISGHATLYWYRQILGQGPELLVQFQDESVVDDSQLPKDRFSAERLKGVDSTLKIQPAELGDSAMYLCASTIRTSGNNEQFFGPGTRLTVL.

This chain links TRBV2 with TRBJ1-6; 10 bases map to TRBD1. The germline CDR1 and CDR2 sequences are SNHLY and FYNNEI. V was pared by 6 bases and J by 6 bases, with 8 bases of the junction left unmatched. The CDR3 contains 16 residues. CDR3 DNA sequence: TGTGCCAGCAGAGATGACAGGGGGCGGTTTAATTCACCCCTCCACTTT. Protein: CASRDDRGRFNSPLHF.

In its sample, this clonotype was seen many times. CDR3 DNA: TGTGCCAGCAGTTTAGTGGGGGGCGGCCCGGACACTGAAGCTTTCTTT. Protein product: CASSLVGGGPDTEAFF. This chain connects TRBV27 to TRBJ1-1, with D tentatively TRBD1 (6 bases). The germline V gene has CDR1 MNHEY and CDR2 SMNVEV (reference sequence). This CDR3 spans 16 amino acids. The ends were cut back, 2 bases at V and 3 bases at J, with 16 bases in the middle.

J is TRBJ1-5 and V is TRBV25-1, with D hard to call. Germline assignment: CDR1 MGHDK and CDR2 SYGVNS. V was trimmed by 2 bases and J by 6 bases, leaving 11 bases between them. The CDR3 covers 14 residues. The CDR3 reads CASSEALGFQPQHF. For the CDR3, the DNA is TGTGCCAGCAGTGAAGCCCTGGGGTTTCAGCCCCAGCATTTT.

This clonotype was recorded many times. The chain has TRBV2 and TRBJ2-1, with 9 bases matching TRBD2. The CDR3 runs 15 residues. CDR1 SNHLY and CDR2 FYNNEI come from the germline V gene. V dropped 5 bases and J dropped 7; count of bases not matched to a gene: 9. The CDR3 protein is CASSLLAAGGNEQFF. CDR3 bases: TGTGCCAGCAGTCTACTAGCGGCGGGGGGGAATGAGCAGTTCTTC.

This clonotype was detected a few times. The rearrangement uses TRBV20-1 and TRBJ1-2; D is perhaps TRBD1 (5 bases). Germline CDR1 is DFQATT and CDR2 is SNEGSKA (reference sequence). This CDR3 is built from 13 residues. V lost 5 bases to trimming and J lost 7 bases, with 17 bases between them. The CDR3 protein is CSAYRDPILGYTF. The CDR3 coding sequence is TGCAGTGCTTACCGGGACCCCATTCTTGGCTACACCTTC.

At least ten counts were recorded for this clonotype. As DNA, the CDR3 is TGTGCCAGCAGTTCGCCCGGACTAGCGGGAGAGCTACACAATGAGCAGTTCTTC. Its translation: CASSSPGLAGELHNEQFF. The chain joins TRBV28 to TRBJ2-1; 13 bases fit TRBD2. V shed 4 bases, J shed 5 bases, and the junction held 11 bases outside the gene matches. Germline loops: CDR1 MDHEN, CDR2 SYDVKM. This CDR3 region has 18 residues.

About this clonotype itself: Because the CDR3 is missing its conserved closing phenylalanine or tryptophan, this is likely a read error. The chain recombines TRBV19 with TRBJ1-2, with D perhaps matching TRBD1 (5 bases). CDR1 and CDR2 from the germline V gene are LNHDA and SQIVND (reference sequence). The CDR3 loop spans 17 amino acids. V lost 7 bases, J lost 4 bases, and 25 bases lay in between. The CDR3 is CASTQSGGFGLTYGYTC. The CDR3 region has the DNA TGTGCCAGTACCCAATCTGGGGGTTTTGGTCTTACCTATGGCTACACCTGC.

This clonotype was observed a handful of times. J is TRBJ2-3 and V is TRBV6-1; D may be TRBD2 (6 bases). The CDR3 covers 13 residues. Trimming pared 7 bases from V and 10 bases from J, leaving 18 bases between. Germline lookup yields CDR1 MNHNS and CDR2 SASEGT. CDR3 amino acids: CASKSGSGGAQYF. The DNA for the CDR3 is TGTGCCAGCAAAAGCGGGTCGGGCGGGGCGCAGTATTTT.

This clonotype was observed many times. The chain uses TRBV7-9 and TRBJ2-1, with D perhaps TRBD1 (6 bases). The CDR3 length is 16 residues. Germline lookup yields CDR1 SEHNR and CDR2 FQNEAQ (reference sequence). V was cut by 5 bases and J by 1 base, with 15 bases left in between. CDR3 DNA: TGTGCCAGCAGCCCTCGGACAGTAGCATCCTACAATGAGCAGTTCTTC. Protein sequence: CASSPRTVASYNEQFF.